Following are 5 T cell receptor beta chains from one sample sequenced in a study of cytomegalovirus exposure and HLA in healthy donors. PCR was performed using 60 Vbeta and 13 Jbeta primers. Data came from immunoSEQ multiplex PCR; TCRdb stores just in-frame clones and leaves some out. Found here are approximately 140,000 clones, roughly 82% of them singletons; the top ten hold 3.2%. Input material: PBMCs. The receptor set was obtained from a man in his late teens or twenties in good health and CMV-seropositive.

The J gene is TRBJ1-2, the V gene TRBV2; TRBD1 matches at 9 bases. The CDR3 has 12 residues. From germline, CDR1 is SNHLY and CDR2 FYNNEI. The V segment lost 9 bases and the J segment 7 bases; nucleotides outside the gene matches: 6. The CDR3 region is CARGDRDLGYTF. CDR3 coding DNA: TGTGCCAGGGGGGACAGGGATCTTGGCTACACCTTC.

This clone was detected only once. The rearrangement links TRBV28 to TRBJ1-2; TRBD1 agrees at 11 bases. CDR1 is MDHEN, CDR2 SYDVKM, per germline. The CDR3 runs to 16 residues. J lost 4 bases, V lost 2 bases, and 6 bases had no gene match. DNA of the CDR3: TGTGCCAGCAGTTTAAGGGGACAGGGGGATCCCTATGGCTACACCTTC. Its protein product is CASSLRGQGDPYGYTF.

The V call is TRBV28, the J call TRBJ2-6; D gene unclear. V lost 5 bases and J lost 2, with 13 bases in between. Germline CDR1 reads MDHEN; CDR2 reads SYDVKM. The CDR3 extends over 16 amino acids. This CDR3 is CASSLMPRAGANVLTF. CDR3 nucleotide sequence: TGTGCCAGCAGTCTCATGCCCCGGGCTGGGGCCAACGTCCTGACTTTC. The whole variable domain, filled in from reference TRBV28 and TRBJ2-6, reads DVKVTQSSRYLVKRTGEKVFLECVQDMDHENMFWYRQDPGLGLRLIYFSYDVKMKEKGDIPEGYSVSREKKERFSLILESASTNQTSMYLCASSLMPRAGANVLTFGAGSRLTVL.

This clone occurred a few times. The gene calls are TRBV10-3 and TRBJ1-2, with D hard to call. V shed 2 bases and J shed 5 bases, with 6 bases lying between them. The V gene's germline CDR1 is ENHRY and CDR2 SYGVKD. The CDR3 totals 12 residues. The DNA of the CDR3 is TGTGCCATCAGTGAGCTCGGGTATGGCTACACCTTC. This sequence encodes CAISELGYGYTF.

Only one count was recorded for this clone. This sequence joins TRBV4-1 and TRBJ2-1, with a tentative D call TRBD2 (6 bases). The germline V and J ends were trimmed by 2 bases and 9 bases, with 17 bases remaining between them. The germline CDR1 and CDR2 sequences are MGHRA and YSYEKL. The CDR3 is 15 amino acids. CDR3: CASSQIAEGKFEQFF. The CDR3 nucleotides read TGCGCCAGCAGCCAAATAGCGGAAGGAAAATTTGAGCAGTTCTTC.